The entry that follows covers one TCR beta chain sequence. The length of the CDR3 is 15 residues. CDR1 MNHEY and CDR2 SMNVEV come from the germline V gene (reference sequence). Germline trimming cut 6 bases from V and 3 bases from J; bases unmatched to any gene: 8. Using immunoSEQ multiplex PCR, the repertoire was profiled, and TCRdb retains in-frame clones only, with some absent. Among hundreds of thousands of clones listed, about 90% were seen once. The sample is drawn from a study of cytomegalovirus exposure and HLA in healthy donors. Study-wide background: The 120 validation repertoires used the same platform as the roughly 700 first-cohort repertoires (as reported by a later analysis).

V is TRBV27 and J is TRBJ2-5, with 9 positions matching TRBD2. Sequenced material: PBMCs. The TCR was taken from a man aged 18-30 years in good health and CMV-seropositive. CDR3 sequence: CASSLSTSGKETQYF. The CDR3 DNA reads TGTGCCAGCAGCCTATCGACTAGCGGAAAAGAGACCCAGTACTTC.